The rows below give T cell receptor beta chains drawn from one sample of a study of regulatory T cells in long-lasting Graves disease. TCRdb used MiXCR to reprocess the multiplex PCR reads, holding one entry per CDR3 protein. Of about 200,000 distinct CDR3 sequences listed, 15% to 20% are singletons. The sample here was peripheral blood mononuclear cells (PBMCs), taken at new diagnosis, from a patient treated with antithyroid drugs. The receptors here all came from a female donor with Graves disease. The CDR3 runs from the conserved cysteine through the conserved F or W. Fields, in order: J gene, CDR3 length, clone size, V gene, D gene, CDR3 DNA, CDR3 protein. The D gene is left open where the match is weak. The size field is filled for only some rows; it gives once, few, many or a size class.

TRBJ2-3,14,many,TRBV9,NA,TGTGCCAGCAGCACAGGCCCTGGGGCAGATACGCAGTATTTT,CASSTGPGADTQYF
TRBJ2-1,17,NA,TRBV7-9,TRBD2,TGTGCCAGCAGCGTGGGTTTGGGACTAGCGGGAGTTAATGAGCAGTTCTTC,CASSVGLGLAGVNEQFF
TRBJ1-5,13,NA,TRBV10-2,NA,TGCGCCAGCGCCGCAGGGGACCGACAGCCCCAGCATTTT,CASAAGDRQPQHF
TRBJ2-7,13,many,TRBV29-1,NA,TGCAGCGCAAAGGCAGGGAAGGCCTACGAGCAGTACTTC,CSAKAGKAYEQYF
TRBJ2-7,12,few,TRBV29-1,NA,TGCAGCGCCAGGACAGCCACCTACGAGCAGTACTTC,CSARTATYEQYF
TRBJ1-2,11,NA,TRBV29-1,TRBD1,TGCAGCACGGTCAGGGGGCCAGGCTACACCTTC,CSTVRGPGYTF
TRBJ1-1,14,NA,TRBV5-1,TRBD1,TGCGCCAGCAGCTCCTTTGGGACAGGGGTTGAAGCTTTCTTT,CASSSFGTGVEAFF
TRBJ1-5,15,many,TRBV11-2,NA,TGTGCCAGCAGCGCCGGAATCATGGGGAATCAGCCCCAGCATTTT,CASSAGIMGNQPQHF
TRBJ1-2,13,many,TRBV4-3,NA,TGCGCCAGCAGCCAAGACAGGGGCTATGGCTACACCTTC,CASSQDRGYGYTF
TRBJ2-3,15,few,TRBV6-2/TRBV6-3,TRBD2,TGTGCCAGCAGATGGAGACTAGCGGCCACAGATACGCAGTATTTT,CASRWRLAATDTQYF
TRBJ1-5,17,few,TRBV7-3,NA,TGTGCCAGCAGCTTAGGGGGGGGTTTTAGCCAGAATCAGCCCCAGCATTTT,CASSLGGGFSQNQPQHF
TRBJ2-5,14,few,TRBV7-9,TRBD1,TGTGCCAGCAGCTCCGGGACAGGGCTTGGGACCCAGTACTTC,CASSSGTGLGTQYF
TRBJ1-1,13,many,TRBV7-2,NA,TGTGCCAGCAGCCTTCTCGAGCGCACTGAAGCTTTCTTT,CASSLLERTEAFF
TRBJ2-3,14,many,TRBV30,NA,TGTGCCTGGTCCGGGGGACCCGCGGCAGATACGCAGTATTTT,CAWSGGPAADTQYF
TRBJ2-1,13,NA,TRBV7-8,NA,TGTGCCAGCAGCTTAATTACAGGGAATGAGCAGTTCTTC,CASSLITGNEQFF
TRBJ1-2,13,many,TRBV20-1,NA,TGCAGTGCTTGGCAGGGGTTTAACTATGGCTACACCTTC,CSAWQGFNYGYTF
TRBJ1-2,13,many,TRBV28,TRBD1,TGTGCCAGCCTTCCGGACAGGGTCTATGGCTACACCTTC,CASLPDRVYGYTF
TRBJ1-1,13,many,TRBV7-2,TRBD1,TGTGCCAGCTTACAGGGGATGGTTGCTGAAGCTTTCTTT,CASLQGMVAEAFF
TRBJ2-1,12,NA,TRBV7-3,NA,TGTGCCAGCAGCTTACTGGCAAATGAGCAGTTCTTC,CASSLLANEQFF
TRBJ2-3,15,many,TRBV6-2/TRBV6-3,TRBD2,TGTGCCAGCAGTCCTCGGGGGACTACCCCAGATACGCAGTATTTT,CASSPRGTTPDTQYF
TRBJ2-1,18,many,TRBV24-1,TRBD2,TGTGCCACCAGTGACCTAGCCCCTAGCGGGGGCTCCTACAATGAGCAGTTCTTC,CATSDLAPSGGSYNEQFF
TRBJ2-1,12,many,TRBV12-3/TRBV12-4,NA,TGTGCCAGCAGTTACAGGGTCTATGAGCAGTTCTTC,CASSYRVYEQFF
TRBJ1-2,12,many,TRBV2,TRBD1,TGTGCCAGCGGGGGGACAGGCGGTGGCTACACCTTC,CASGGTGGGYTF
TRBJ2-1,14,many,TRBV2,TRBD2,TGTGCCAGCAGTGAACTAGCGGGAGTGTATGAGCAGTTCTTC,CASSELAGVYEQFF
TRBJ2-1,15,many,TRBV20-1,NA,TGCAGTGCTAGAGCCCCTCGAAAGCGGAACAATGAGCAGTTCTTC,CSARAPRKRNNEQFF
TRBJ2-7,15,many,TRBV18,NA,TGTGCCAGCTCACCAGGCAGGGAAGTAGCTTACGAGCAGTACTTC,CASSPGREVAYEQYF
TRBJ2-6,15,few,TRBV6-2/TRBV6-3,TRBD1,TGTGCCAGCAGCACAGGGGACTCTGGGGCCAACGTCCTGACTTTC,CASSTGDSGANVLTF
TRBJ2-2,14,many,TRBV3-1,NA,TGTGCCAGCAGCCAAGCGGGACGGACCGGGGAGCTGTTTTTT,CASSQAGRTGELFF
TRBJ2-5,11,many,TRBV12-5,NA,TGTGCTAGTGGTTTAAGGGAGACCCAGTACTTC,CASGLRETQYF
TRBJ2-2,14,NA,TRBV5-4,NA,TGTGCCAGCAGCGACTACCAGAACACCGGGGAGCTGTTTTTT,CASSDYQNTGELFF
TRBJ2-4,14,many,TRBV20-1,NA,TGCAGTGCTAGTGGAGGGACAGCCAAAAACATTCAGTACTTC,CSASGGTAKNIQYF
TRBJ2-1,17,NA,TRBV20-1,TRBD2,TGCAGTGCTAGTACGCGGGAGGCCCCCCTCTCCTACAATGAGCAGTTCTTC,CSASTREAPLSYNEQFF
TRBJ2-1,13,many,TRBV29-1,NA,TGCAGCGCCAGAGATTTCGCGTACAATGAGCAGTTCTTC,CSARDFAYNEQFF